This T cell receptor (beta chain) was sequenced in a study of cytomegalovirus exposure and HLA in healthy donors. Use of 60 Vbeta and 13 Jbeta primers characterized the PCR. The data were produced by immunoSEQ multiplex PCR, yet TCRdb's version contains in-frame clones alone and is incomplete. The table shows around 80,000 clones, with approximately 65% occurring only once. The CDR3 runs 14 residues. V was pared by 6 bases and J by 10 bases, with 8 bases of the junction left unmatched. Germline V lookup: CDR1 MDHEN, CDR2 SYDVKM. The TCR sequence derives from a male donor in good health and CMV-seropositive. The sequencing input was PBMCs. The V and J genes are TRBV28 and TRBJ2-1; 11 bases fit TRBD2. CDR3 sequence (DNA): TGTGCCAGCAGGCGTAGCGGGGGGGCTGGAGAGCAGTTCTTC. It translates to CASRRSGGAGEQFF. The variable domain in full, with the rest retrieved from reference TRBV28 and TRBJ2-1, is DVKVTQSSRYLVKRTGEKVFLECVQDMDHENMFWYRQDPGLGLRLIYFSYDVKMKEKGDIPEGYSVSREKKERFSLILESASTNQTSMYLCASRRSGGAGEQFFGPGTRLTVL.